This T cell receptor beta chain was identified during a study of shared clonotypes between healthy human individuals. Turning to the study itself: Three CD4 naive, three CD4 memory, two CD8 naive and one CD8 memory plate were used per donor.

CDR3 length equals 16 residues. Looked up from germline, CDR1 is SEHNR and CDR2 is FQNEAQ (reference sequence). Unmatched junction bases numbered 5, after V lost 5 bases and J lost 0 bases. Some clones are missing from TCRdb's copy, which holds only in-frame ones; the method was immunoSEQ multiplex PCR. The data show around 2,000,000 clones, approximately 94% seen once. Terminally differentiated effector memory CD45RA+ cells were left out of the naive CD8 fraction, which was CD45RO-negative and positively selected for CCR7. There were only Caucasian adults among the donors, and all lived in Nashville, Tennessee.

Source material: naive CD8+ T cells from PBMCs. J is TRBJ1-3 and V is TRBV7-9; 9 bases are a match to TRBD1. This TCR was sampled from a young man in good health. Some clones in this sample may be carry-over from other donors' samples. The CDR3 is CASSGDRDSSGNTIYF. CDR3 in DNA: TGTGCCAGCAGCGGGGACAGGGACTCCTCTGGAAACACCATATATTTT.